This T cell receptor beta chain was documented in a study of CXCR4 blockade with PD-1 therapy in pancreatic cancer (dated by TCRdb to the late 2010s). Study-level background: The study analyzed resected pancreatic ductal adenocarcinoma using multiplex immunohistochemistry and TCRbeta immunosequencing, along with ex vivo slice culture to test PD-1 and CXCR4 blockade. To look at intratumoral heterogeneity, the researchers TCR-sequenced two geographically distinct regions from each of about 6 tumors. The paper as a whole reports these results and caveats: Because only TCRbeta chains were sequenced, true antigen-specificity overlap among the convergent dominant clones remained unconfirmed, awaiting paired alpha-beta single-cell sequencing. Although tumors showed clonal expansion, with a mean productive clonality of about 0.15 compared with approximately 0.05 in healthy blood, clonality was not correlated with survival. The frequency of each amino acid clone correlated strongly with the number of distinct nucleotide rearrangements encoding that clone, suggesting convergent selection driven by common tumor antigens.

TCRbeta CDR3 regions were immunosequenced from extracted DNA using the immunoSEQ Assay at Adaptive Biotechnologies. From the authors' description of their analysis: To quantify the absolute abundance of each unique TCRbeta CDR3, sequences were collapsed and filtered. Clonality was defined as 1 minus Pielou's evenness, computed on productive in-frame rearrangements only. Regional overlap was evaluated by tracking the top 100 nucleotide rearrangements across paired samples, and paired versus unrelated samples were compared using the Morisita index. The immunoSEQ Rearrangement Details tool was used to assess whether nucleotide rearrangements converged onto identical amino acid sequences. Drawn from immuneACCESS, this table holds only the in-frame rearrangements with V and J called that TCRdb kept. Clones are partly lost; checked studies trace under half to an unresolved V gene and leave the rest unexplained. That table is the source of V, J and clone size, and D and trimming were worked out from the DNA. The sample data list around 1,200 clones, and roughly two fifths of these were observed just once. The ten largest clones add up to 15% to 20% of the sample.

Worth noting for this clone: What antigen it recognizes has not been identified. No qualities accompany the bases; no much larger clone lies one base away.

The archived tumor blocks came from patients who had not received neoadjuvant therapy before resection. In the preserved-tissue arm, the study used about 31 surgical resection samples taken from over 20 pancreatic ductal adenocarcinoma patients who had not previously been treated. DNA for the resection arm was extracted from ten 5-micron curls of FFPE tumor lying next to the multiplex immunohistochemistry slide. Per the germline V gene, KGHSH is the CDR1 and LQKENI is the CDR2. V is pared back by 2 bases and J by 10 bases, with 13 bases lying between the germline termini. Measured from the cysteine to the phenylalanine, the CDR3 is 13 residues long. Here the CDR3 DNA is all that survives: 39 bases in frame from base 1.

Sequencing input: tumor tissue. The rearrangement joined TRBV18 to TRBJ2-3, with a weak D call of TRBD2 (6 bases match). The sequence was obtained from a human donor with pancreatic ductal adenocarcinoma. The DNA reads TGTGCCAGCTCACCAAGTGACCAGCGGGCGCAGTATTTT. This encodes CASSPSDQRAQYF.